This TCR beta chain is drawn from a study of Graves' ophthalmopathy and Graves' hyperthyroidism. Transcripts of RNA were the source for amplifying TCR beta CDR3 regions. HTBI primers were used in a first-round RT-PCR, which preceded a second-round multiplex PCR. MiXCR, run by TCRdb on the multiplex PCR reads, gives a single entry per CDR3 protein. The sample lists under 250,000 distinct CDR3 sequences; roughly 21% were seen once. With 6 bases removed from V and 7 bases from J, the gap between germline ends came to 9 bases. Germline assignment: CDR1 SNHLY and CDR2 FYNNEI. The CDR3 spans 12 residues. This clonotype came up many times.

The source is a woman in her 50s with Graves' ophthalmopathy. J is TRBJ2-2 and V is TRBV2, with D perhaps TRBD1 (6 bases). The sequencing input was peripheral blood. CDR3 sequence (DNA): TGTGCCAGCAGACAGGGTAGCGGGGAGCTGTTTTTT. Translation gives CASRQGSGELFF.